These T cell receptor beta chains were read from a single sample in a study of cytomegalovirus exposure and HLA in healthy donors. Data came from immunoSEQ multiplex PCR; TCRdb stores just in-frame clones and leaves some out. Of more than 140,000 clones listed, about 88% are singletons. Sequenced sample: PBMCs. Receptor source: a woman in her late teens or twenties in good health and CMV-seropositive. The CDR3 runs from the conserved cysteine through the conserved F or W. A D gene is named only where the DNA matches it firmly. Some rows mark clone size as missing; the rest say once, few, many or name a class of expanded clone.

TRBJ2-1,.,TRBV7-9,.,CASSLVQGPKQFF,TGTGCCAGCAGCTTAGTTCAGGGGCCCAAGCAGTTCTTC
TRBJ1-1,.,TRBV30,.,CAWVRDEAFF,TGTGCCTGGGTACGGGATGAAGCTTTCTTT
TRBJ1-1,.,TRBV27,.,CASSFSAGVAAVAEAFF,TGTGCCAGCAGTTTCTCCGCAGGGGTGGCGGCAGTAGCTGAAGCTTTCTTT
TRBJ2-7,.,TRBV29-1,.,CSVEESGTFYEQYF,TGCAGCGTTGAAGAGTCAGGGACTTTCTACGAGCAGTACTTC
TRBJ2-2,.,TRBV5-1,once,CASSLVGRLNTGELFF,TGCGCCAGCAGCTTGGTAGGCAGGTTGAACACCGGGGAGCTGTTTTTT
TRBJ2-5,TRBD2,TRBV5-1,.,CASSLVASGWETQYF,TGCGCCAGCAGCTTGGTGGCTAGCGGGTGGGAGACCCAGTACTTC
TRBJ2-7,TRBD1,TRBV5-1,.,CASSPGQPITGQYF,TGCGCCAGCAGCCCGGGACAGCCTATTACGGGGCAGTACTTC
TRBJ1-1,.,TRBV5-1,.,CASTGAGTEAFF,TGCGCCAGCACGGGCGCGGGGACTGAAGCTTTCTTT
TRBJ2-3,TRBD2,TRBV5-1,once,CASSLVLAGVSDTQYF,TGCGCCAGCAGCTTGGTTCTAGCGGGAGTTTCAGATACGCAGTATTTT
TRBJ1-1,.,TRBV5-6,.,CASSPEYQPVNTEAFF,TGTGCCAGCAGCCCGGAGTACCAACCCGTGAACACTGAAGCTTTCTTT
TRBJ1-1,.,TRBV11-3,.,CASSVGHLNTEAFF,TGTGCCAGCAGCGTGGGACATTTGAACACTGAAGCTTTCTTT
TRBJ2-3,.,TRBV6-1,.,CASSDQGLDTQYF,TGTGCCAGCAGTGACCAGGGTTTGGATACGCAGTATTTT
TRBJ2-7,.,TRBV4-3,.,CASRWEEQYF,TGCGCCAGCAGATGGGAGGAGCAGTACTTC
TRBJ2-7,TRBD2,TRBV6-5,.,CASRGGGRVEQYF,TGTGCCAGCAGAGGCGGCGGGAGAGTCGAGCAGTACTTC
TRBJ1-4,.,TRBV29-1,.,CSVVVQANNEKLFF,TGCAGCGTTGTAGTTCAAGCCAATAATGAAAAACTGTTTTTT
TRBJ2-1,TRBD2,TRBV4-2,.,CASSQDPGGSSYNEQFF,TGTGCCAGCAGCCAAGACCCGGGCGGGAGCTCCTACAATGAGCAGTTCTTC
TRBJ2-1,.,TRBV7-3,once,CASSSGGNEQFF,TGTGCCAGCAGCTCCGGAGGGAATGAGCAGTTCTTC
TRBJ2-5,TRBD2,TRBV4-2,.,CASSQVDSGSETQYF,TGTGCCAGCAGCCAAGTTGATAGCGGGAGTGAGACCCAGTACTTC
TRBJ2-1,TRBD2,TRBV30,.,CAWSGRGGYEQFF,TGTGCCTGGAGCGGGAGGGGCGGTTATGAGCAGTTCTTC
TRBJ2-1,TRBD2,TRBV7-8,.,CASSPGSGSSYNEQFF,TGTGCCAGCAGCCCAGGGAGCGGGAGCTCCTACAATGAGCAGTTCTTC
TRBJ2-2,.,TRBV18,.,CASSPPTRTGELFF,TGTGCCAGCTCACCACCTACTAGGACCGGGGAGCTGTTTTTT
TRBJ1-1,.,TRBV28,few,CASSLVNGMNTEAFF,TGTGCCAGCAGTTTAGTCAACGGTATGAACACTGAAGCTTTCTTT
TRBJ1-1,.,TRBV7-9,.,CASSLIGEAEAFF,TGTGCCAGCAGCTTAATCGGTGAGGCTGAAGCTTTCTTT
TRBJ2-1,.,TRBV11-2,.,CASSLARANEQFF,TGTGCCAGCAGCTTAGCCAGGGCCAATGAGCAGTTCTTC
TRBJ2-7,TRBD2,TRBV2,.,CASSNQLAAAYEQYF,TGTGCCAGCAGTAACCAACTAGCGGCGGCCTACGAGCAGTACTTC
TRBJ2-5,TRBD2,TRBV2,.,CASSEVVAGGETQYF,TGTGCCAGCAGTGAAGTCGTAGCGGGAGGAGAGACCCAGTACTTC
TRBJ1-1,TRBD1,TRBV5-1,.,CASSQQGSTEAFF,TGCGCCAGCAGCCAACAGGGGTCAACTGAAGCTTTCTTT
TRBJ2-7,TRBD2,TRBV4-1,.,CASSRSGRVSYEQYF,TGCGCCAGCAGCCGGTCCGGGAGGGTCTCCTACGAGCAGTACTTC
TRBJ1-5,TRBD1,TRBV15,.,CATSRDRTGSQPQHF,TGTGCCACCAGCAGAGATAGGACAGGGAGCCAGCCCCAGCATTTT
TRBJ2-7,TRBD2,TRBV4-3,.,CASSQDPVSGSWEQYF,TGCGCCAGCAGCCAAGATCCCGTTAGCGGGAGTTGGGAGCAGTACTTC
TRBJ1-4,.,TRBV7-2,.,CASSLDPSGGEKLFF,TGTGCCAGCAGCCTTGACCCCTCCGGGGGAGAAAAACTGTTTTTT
TRBJ2-1,TRBD1,TRBV27,.,CASRGGQGPYNEQFF,TGTGCCAGCAGGGGAGGACAGGGCCCCTACAATGAGCAGTTCTTC
TRBJ2-1,.,TRBV15,.,CATSTPRGSSYNEQFF,TGTGCCACCAGCACCCCGCGGGGTAGCTCCTACAATGAGCAGTTCTTC
TRBJ1-5,TRBD1,TRBV25-1,.,CASSQGQKQPQHF,TGTGCCAGCTCACAGGGACAGAAGCAGCCCCAGCATTTT
TRBJ1-2,.,TRBV7-9,once,CASSLGAARNYGYTF,TGTGCCAGCAGCTTAGGAGCAGCGCGTAACTATGGCTACACCTTC
TRBJ1-5,TRBD1,TRBV19,.,CASSMAGTGGAIQPQHF,TGTGCCAGTAGTATGGCCGGGACAGGGGGCGCGATTCAGCCCCAGCATTTT
TRBJ1-3,.,TRBV28,.,CASRSGRASGNTIYF,TGTGCCAGCAGGTCGGGGAGGGCCTCTGGAAACACCATATATTTT
TRBJ2-1,.,TRBV18,.,CASSPGVAAYEQFF,TGTGCCAGCTCACCGGGGGTAGCGGCCTATGAGCAGTTCTTC
TRBJ2-7,.,TRBV29-1,.,CSAGSGQTSYEQYF,TGCAGCGCCGGCTCGGGACAAACTTCCTACGAGCAGTACTTC
TRBJ2-5,.,TRBV5-4,.,CASSSGLGRGETQYF,TGTGCCAGCAGCTCGGGACTGGGGCGAGGGGAGACCCAGTACTTC
TRBJ2-7,TRBD1,TRBV2,few,CAITTGQGIDEQYF,TGTGCCATTACCACCGGACAGGGGATCGACGAGCAGTACTTC
TRBJ2-1,TRBD1,TRBV9,.,CASSVEGQGRAPLGNEQFF,TGTGCCAGCAGCGTAGAGGGACAGGGGCGGGCCCCACTCGGGAATGAGCAGTTCTTC
TRBJ2-7,TRBD2,TRBV5-4,.,CASSLEGLAGNREQYF,TGTGCCAGCAGCTTGGAAGGACTAGCGGGAAACCGCGAGCAGTACTTC
TRBJ1-2,TRBD1,TRBV19,.,CASSTGTGHVNGYTF,TGTGCCAGTAGTACAGGGACAGGGCACGTAAATGGCTACACCTTC
TRBJ1-1,.,TRBV19,.,CASSPPTETEAFF,TGTGCCAGTAGTCCCCCGACGGAGACTGAAGCTTTCTTT
TRBJ2-5,.,TRBV21-1,.,CASSKGEVQETQYF,TGTGCCAGCAGCAAAGGTGAGGTACAAGAGACCCAGTACTTC
TRBJ2-3,TRBD1,TRBV25-1,.,CASSDRQGDTQYF,TGTGCCAGCAGTGACCGACAGGGGGATACGCAGTATTTT
TRBJ1-2,TRBD1,TRBV19,.,CASWDRALNYGYTF,TGTGCCAGCTGGGACAGGGCCCTTAACTATGGCTACACCTTC
TRBJ2-1,.,TRBV5-4,.,CASSSKLSSYNEQFF,TGTGCCAGCAGCTCGAAACTGAGCTCCTACAATGAGCAGTTCTTC
TRBJ2-1,.,TRBV1,.,CTSSQGPGLAGGPSLEQFF,TGCACCAGCAGCCAAGGCCCGGGACTAGCGGGAGGGCCATCTCTTGAGCAGTTCTTC
TRBJ1-4,TRBD1,TRBV15,.,CATSSDTGQGFRREKLFF,TGTGCCACCAGCAGTGATACGGGACAGGGGTTTAGGAGGGAAAAACTGTTTTTT
TRBJ1-5,.,TRBV27,.,CASSFLPLIPGNQPQHF,TGTGCCAGCAGTTTTCTTCCCTTAATCCCGGGCAATCAGCCCCAGCATTTT
TRBJ2-1,TRBD2,TRBV27,once,CASSLSTGLAANNEQFF,TGTGCCAGCAGTTTATCAACGGGACTAGCGGCTAACAATGAGCAGTTCTTC
TRBJ1-5,TRBD1,TRBV28,.,CASSSPGQGGNQPQHF,TGTGCCAGCAGTTCTCCGGGACAGGGAGGCAATCAGCCCCAGCATTTT
TRBJ2-7,.,TRBV6-6,.,CASSKELPYEQYF,TGTGCCAGCAGCAAGGAGCTTCCCTACGAGCAGTACTTC
TRBJ2-2,TRBD1,TRBV19,.,CASSIGQGAGGELFF,TGTGCCAGTAGTATTGGGCAGGGGGCTGGCGGGGAGCTGTTTTTT
TRBJ2-1,TRBD2,TRBV27,few,CASSRTSGSSYNEQFF,TGTGCCAGCAGTCGGACTAGCGGGAGCTCTTACAATGAGCAGTTCTTC